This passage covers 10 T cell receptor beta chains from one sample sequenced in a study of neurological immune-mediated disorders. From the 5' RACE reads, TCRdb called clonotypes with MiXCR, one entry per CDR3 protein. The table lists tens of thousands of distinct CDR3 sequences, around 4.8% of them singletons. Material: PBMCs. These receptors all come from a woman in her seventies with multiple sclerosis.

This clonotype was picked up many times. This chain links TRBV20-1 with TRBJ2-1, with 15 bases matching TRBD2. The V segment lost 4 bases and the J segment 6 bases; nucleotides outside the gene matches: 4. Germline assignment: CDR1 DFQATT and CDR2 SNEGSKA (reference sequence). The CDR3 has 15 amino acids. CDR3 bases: TGCAGTGCTACCCCGGGACTAGCGGGAGGCAATGAGCAGTTCTTC. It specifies CSATPGLAGGNEQFF.

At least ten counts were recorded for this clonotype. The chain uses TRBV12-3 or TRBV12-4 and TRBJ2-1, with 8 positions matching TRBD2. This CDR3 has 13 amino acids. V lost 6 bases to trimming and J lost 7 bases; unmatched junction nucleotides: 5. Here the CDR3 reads CASSRTSRNEQFF. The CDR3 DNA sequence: TGTGCCAGCAGCCGGACTAGCAGGAATGAGCAGTTCTTC.

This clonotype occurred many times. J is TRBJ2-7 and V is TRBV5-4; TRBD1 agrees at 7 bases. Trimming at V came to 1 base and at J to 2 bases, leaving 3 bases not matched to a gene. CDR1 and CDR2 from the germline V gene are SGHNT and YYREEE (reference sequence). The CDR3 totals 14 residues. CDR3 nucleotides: TGTGCCAGCAGCTTGAATGACAGGGCCTACGAGCAGTACTTC. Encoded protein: CASSLNDRAYEQYF.

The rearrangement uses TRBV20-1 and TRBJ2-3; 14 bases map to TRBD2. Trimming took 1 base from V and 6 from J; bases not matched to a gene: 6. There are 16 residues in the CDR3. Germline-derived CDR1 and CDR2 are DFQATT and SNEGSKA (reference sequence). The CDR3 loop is CSARGGTSGGPDTQYF. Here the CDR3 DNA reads TGCAGTGCTAGAGGTGGGACTAGCGGGGGTCCGGATACGCAGTATTTT.

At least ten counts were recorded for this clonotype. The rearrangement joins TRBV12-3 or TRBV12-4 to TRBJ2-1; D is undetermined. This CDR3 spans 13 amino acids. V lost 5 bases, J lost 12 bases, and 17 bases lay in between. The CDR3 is CASSPTAPSGQFF. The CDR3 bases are TGTGCCAGCAGTCCCACAGCGCCCTCGGGGCAGTTCTTC.

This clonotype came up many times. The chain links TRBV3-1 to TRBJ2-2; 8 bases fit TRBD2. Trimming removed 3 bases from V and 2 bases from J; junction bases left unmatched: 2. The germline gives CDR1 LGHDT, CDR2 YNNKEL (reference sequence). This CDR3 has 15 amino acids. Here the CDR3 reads CASSQAGGNTGELFF. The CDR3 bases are TGTGCCAGCAGCCAGGCGGGAGGCAACACCGGGGAGCTGTTTTTT.

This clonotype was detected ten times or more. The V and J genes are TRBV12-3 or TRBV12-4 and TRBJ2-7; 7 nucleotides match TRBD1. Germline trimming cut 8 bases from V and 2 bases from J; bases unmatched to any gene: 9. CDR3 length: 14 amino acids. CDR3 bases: TGTGCCAGCGGTCGAGACAGGGCCGCCTACGAGCAGTACTTC. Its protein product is CASGRDRAAYEQYF.

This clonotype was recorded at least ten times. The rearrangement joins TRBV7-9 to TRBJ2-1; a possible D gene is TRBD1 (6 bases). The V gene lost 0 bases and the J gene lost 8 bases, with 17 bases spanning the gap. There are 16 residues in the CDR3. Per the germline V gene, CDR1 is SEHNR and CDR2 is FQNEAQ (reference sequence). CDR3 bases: TGTGCCAGCAGCTTAGCGTCGGGACAAGGGTTCCATGAGCAGTTCTTC. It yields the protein CASSLASGQGFHEQFF. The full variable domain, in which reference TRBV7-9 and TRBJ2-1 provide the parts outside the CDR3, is DTGVSQNPRHKITKRGQNVTFRCDPISEHNRLYWYRQTLGQGPEFLTYFQNEAQLEKSRLLSDRFSAERPKGSFSTLEIQRTEQGDSAMYLCASSLASGQGFHEQFFGPGTRLTVL.

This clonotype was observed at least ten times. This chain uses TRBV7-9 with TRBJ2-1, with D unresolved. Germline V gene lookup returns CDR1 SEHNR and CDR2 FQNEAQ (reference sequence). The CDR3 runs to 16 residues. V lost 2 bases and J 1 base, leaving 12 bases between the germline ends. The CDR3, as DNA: TGTGCCAGCAGCTTATCTAAAGGCGGTTCCTACAATGAGCAGTTCTTC. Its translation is CASSLSKGGSYNEQFF.

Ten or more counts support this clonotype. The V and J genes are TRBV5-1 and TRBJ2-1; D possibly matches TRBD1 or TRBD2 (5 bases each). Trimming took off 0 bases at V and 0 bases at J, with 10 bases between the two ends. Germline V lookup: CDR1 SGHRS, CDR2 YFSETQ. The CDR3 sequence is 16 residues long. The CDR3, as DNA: TGCGCCAGCAGCTTGGGAGGGACCGACTCCTACAATGAGCAGTTCTTC. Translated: CASSLGGTDSYNEQFF.